This T cell receptor beta chain is drawn from a study of CD8+ T cells in alopecia areata. Study in general: It was oral tofacitinib, at 5 to 10 mg twice daily, that treated patients received.

After isolation, RNA underwent reverse transcription to generate cDNA as the sequencing template. The protocol was immunoSEQ multiplex PCR, while the TCRdb copy is restricted to in-frame clones and leaves out a portion. The sample holds 80,000 to 100,000 clones, roughly 41% seen once. This clone was observed a handful of times. Its antigen is currently unknown. The V gene end was trimmed by 4 bases and the J gene end by 5 bases; junction bases not matched to a gene: 4. The V gene's germline CDR1 is SGHTA and CDR2 FQGNSA. This CDR3 has 15 residues. Study outcomes and limitations: Mice showed clearer TCR sharing than patients did, a gap that was possibly HLA-related.

Specimen: CD4+ T cells sorted from blood. This sequence originates from a human donor with alopecia areata. The J gene is TRBJ2-2, the V gene TRBV7-2, with 10 nucleotides matching TRBD2. The CDR3 DNA reads as TGTGCCAGCAGCTCCCCAGCGGGGGGGACCGGGGAGCTGTTTTTT. This encodes CASSSPAGGTGELFF.